The entry below describes one T cell receptor (beta chain). The record originates from a study of blood T cell repertoires in COVID-19. Across the whole study: The United States, Italy and Spain supplied acute and convalescent COVID-19 samples. In each case, the material was cDNA or gDNA derived from T cells, B-cell-depleted T cells, or PBMCs.

As handled by the study authors: Estimated nucleated cell counts came from reference gene primer amplification. Generated by immunoSEQ multiplex PCR, the TCRdb table keeps only in-frame clones and is missing some. That table supplies the V and J calls and clone size; D and trimming were determined from the DNA. Among 90,000 to 130,000 clones listed, approximately 80% were seen once. The length of the CDR3 is 11 residues. V was shortened by 7 bases and J by 4 bases, with 5 bases between the two germline ends. Germline-derived CDR1 and CDR2 are SGHRS and YFSETQ. V is TRBV5-1 and J is TRBJ2-2, with D uncertain. The TCR comes from a woman aged 70-85 years with acute or convalescent COVID-19. The sequenced material came from peripheral blood. As DNA, the CDR3 is TGCGCCAGCGAGCGCACCGGGGAGCTGTTTTTT. It codes for CASERTGELFF.